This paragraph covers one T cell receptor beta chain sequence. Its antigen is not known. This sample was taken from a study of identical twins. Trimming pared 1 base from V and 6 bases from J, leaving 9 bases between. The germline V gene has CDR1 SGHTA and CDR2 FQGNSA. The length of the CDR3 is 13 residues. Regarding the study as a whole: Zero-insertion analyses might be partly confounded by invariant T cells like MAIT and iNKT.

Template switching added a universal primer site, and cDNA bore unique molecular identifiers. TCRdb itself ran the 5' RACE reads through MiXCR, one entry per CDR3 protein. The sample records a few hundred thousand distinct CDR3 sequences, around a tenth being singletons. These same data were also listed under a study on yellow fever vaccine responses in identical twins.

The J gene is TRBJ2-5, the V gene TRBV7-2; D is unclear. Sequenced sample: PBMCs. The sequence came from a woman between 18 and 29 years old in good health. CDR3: CASSLEDRQTQYF. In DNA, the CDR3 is TGTGCCAGCAGCTTAGAAGACCGTCAGACCCAGTACTTC.